This T cell receptor beta chain was observed in a study of blood T cell repertoires in COVID-19. Study in general: T cells, B-cell-depleted T cells, or PBMCs provided the cDNA or gDNA that served as material.

Clones were sequenced by immunoSEQ multiplex PCR, and TCRdb holds only the in-frame ones, with some missing. The data contain roughly 500,000 clones, roughly 90% of them singletons. Germline CDR1 and CDR2: SGHDN and FVKESK. This CDR3 has 13 amino acids. The V end lost 1 base, the J end lost 8 bases, and 11 bases lay between the germline ends. Participant-reported clinical history was the basis for cohort assignment. Recovery among Cohort 3 donors was established by two negative PCRs, clearance, or symptom resolution. The V gene is TRBV14, the J gene TRBJ1-2; no definite D call. Input material: PBMCs or T cells enriched from blood (not recorded which). The TCR was taken from a woman aged 40 to 50 who had recovered from COVID-19. CDR3 residues: CASSQAAAAGYTF. As DNA, the CDR3 is TGTGCCAGCAGCCAAGCGGCGGCAGCCGGCTACACCTTC.